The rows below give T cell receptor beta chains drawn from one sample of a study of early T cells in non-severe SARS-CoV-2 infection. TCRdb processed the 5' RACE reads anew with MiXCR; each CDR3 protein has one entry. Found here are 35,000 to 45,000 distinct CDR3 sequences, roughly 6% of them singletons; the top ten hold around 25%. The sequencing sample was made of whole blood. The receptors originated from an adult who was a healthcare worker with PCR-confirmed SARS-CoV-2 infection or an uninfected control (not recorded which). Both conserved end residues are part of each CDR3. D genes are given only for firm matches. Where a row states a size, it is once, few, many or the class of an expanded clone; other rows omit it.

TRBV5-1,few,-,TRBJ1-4,TGCGCCAGCAGTACGACAGCGGGTCACAATGAAAAACTGTTTTTT,CASSTTAGHNEKLFF
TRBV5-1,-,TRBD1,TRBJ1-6,TGCGCCAGCAGCTCGACAGGGGTGGAGGGAAATTCACCCCTCCACTTT,CASSSTGVEGNSPLHF
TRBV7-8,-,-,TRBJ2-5,TGTGCCAGCAGCCGTCGGACTGGCCCCCTGGAGACCCAGTACTTC,CASSRRTGPLETQYF
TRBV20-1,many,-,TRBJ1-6,TGCAGTGCTAGAGAGGTGGCAGCGAGCTCCTATAATTCACCCCTCCACTTT,CSAREVAASSYNSPLHF
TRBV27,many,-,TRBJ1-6,TGTGCCAGCAGTTTATTCGGCAGGGAGTCTTCACCCCTCCACTTT,CASSLFGRESSPLHF
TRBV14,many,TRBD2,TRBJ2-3,TGTGCCAGCAGCCAAGAAGACGGGAGGGTTGCAGATACGCAGTATTTT,CASSQEDGRVADTQYF
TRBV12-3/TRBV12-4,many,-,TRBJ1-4,TGTGCCAGCAGTGCAGGCGAAAAACTGTTTTTT,CASSAGEKLFF
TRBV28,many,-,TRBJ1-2,TGTGCCAGCAGGCCCGGGACAACCAACTATGGCTACACCTTC,CASRPGTTNYGYTF
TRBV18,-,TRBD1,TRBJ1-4,TGTGCCAGCTCGCTCCGGGACAGCGAAAAACTGTTTTTT,CASSLRDSEKLFF
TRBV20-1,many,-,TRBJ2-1,TGCAGTGCTAGAGACGAGTTGACTAGTCTGGGCTACAATGAGCAGTTCTTC,CSARDELTSLGYNEQFF
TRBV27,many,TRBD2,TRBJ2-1,TGTGCCAGCAGTTCCGGGCTAGCGGGAAAGAATGAGCAGTTCTTC,CASSSGLAGKNEQFF
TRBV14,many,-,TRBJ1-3,TGTGCCAGCAGCCGCCATCCCGGGACGCCGGACTCTGGAAACACCATATATTTT,CASSRHPGTPDSGNTIYF
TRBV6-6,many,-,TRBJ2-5,TGTGCCAGCACAGGGAACGACGTAGGAGGAGAGACCCAGTACTTC,CASTGNDVGGETQYF
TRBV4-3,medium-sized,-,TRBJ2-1,TGCGCCAGCAGCCGCACAGGGTACAATGAGCAGTTCTTC,CASSRTGYNEQFF
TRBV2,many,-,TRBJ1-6,TGTGCCAGCAGTGAAGGGCCTGGAGGGCTAGGATCACCCCTCCACTTT,CASSEGPGGLGSPLHF
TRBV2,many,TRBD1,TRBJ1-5,TGTGCCAGCAGTGGACAGGGGATGAATCAGCCCCAGCATTTT,CASSGQGMNQPQHF
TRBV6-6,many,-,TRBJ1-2,TGTGCCAGCAGTTACTCCTGGGCAGGGGAAGGCTACACCTTC,CASSYSWAGEGYTF
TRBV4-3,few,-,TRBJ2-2,TGCGCCAGCAGCCAAGATCAGGGTACCGGGGAGCTGTTTTTT,CASSQDQGTGELFF
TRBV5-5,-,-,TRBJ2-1,TGTGCCAGCAGCTTGAGCCAGGGAGGTCCGAGGGTGCAGTTCTTC,CASSLSQGGPRVQFF
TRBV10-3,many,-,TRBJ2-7,TGTGCCATCAGTGAGCTACGGCCAGGGGACGAGCAGTACTTC,CAISELRPGDEQYF
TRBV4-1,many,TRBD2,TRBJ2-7,TGCGCCAGCAGCCCCAGAGGCGGGGGGACCTACGAGCAGTACTTC,CASSPRGGGTYEQYF
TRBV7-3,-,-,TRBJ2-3,TGTGCCAGCAGCCCCGTAAAGGGAGATACGCAGTATTTT,CASSPVKGDTQYF
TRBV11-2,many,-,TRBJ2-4,TGTGCCAGCAGCTCCCGGACAGCTGTAGCCAAAAACATTCAGTACTTC,CASSSRTAVAKNIQYF
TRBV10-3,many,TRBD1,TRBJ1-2,TGTGCCATCAGTGAGTCGAGGACAGGAGGCTACACCTTC,CAISESRTGGYTF
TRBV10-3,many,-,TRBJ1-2,TGTGCCATCAGCCCCGATCATGGCAGGGGAGTCTATGGCTACACCTTC,CAISPDHGRGVYGYTF
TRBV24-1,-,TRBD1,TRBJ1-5,TGTGCCACCATTGAACATCCGGGACAGGGGTCGGATCAGCCCCAGCATTTT,CATIEHPGQGSDQPQHF
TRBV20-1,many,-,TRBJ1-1,TGCAGTGCTAGAGATCAACGTGGGGGGACTGAAGCTTTCTTT,CSARDQRGGTEAFF
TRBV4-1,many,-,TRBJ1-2,TGCGCCAGCAGCCAGGCCTCTATGTTATCCGGCTACACCTTC,CASSQASMLSGYTF
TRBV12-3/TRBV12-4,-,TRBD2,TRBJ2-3,TGTGCCAGCAGTTTAGCTCCGGGACTAGCGGGAGGGAGCACAGATACGCAGTATTTT,CASSLAPGLAGGSTDTQYF
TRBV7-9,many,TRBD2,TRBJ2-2,TGTGCCAGCAGCTCCGGGACTAGCGCCACCGGGGAGCTGTTTTTT,CASSSGTSATGELFF
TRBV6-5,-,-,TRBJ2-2,TGTGCCAGCAGCCCACTTTCCGACACCACCGGGGAGCTGTTTTTT,CASSPLSDTTGELFF
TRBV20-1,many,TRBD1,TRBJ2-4,TGCAGTACCGGACAGGGTGGGACCAAAAACATTCAGTACTTC,CSTGQGGTKNIQYF
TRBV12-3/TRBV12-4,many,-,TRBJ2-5,TGTGCCAGCAGTTTGTACAGCGGCCAAGAGACCCAGTACTTC,CASSLYSGQETQYF
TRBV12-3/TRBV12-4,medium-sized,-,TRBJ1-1,TGTGCCAGCAGTTTTGCTCGCAGCAACACTGAAGCTTTCTTT,CASSFARSNTEAFF
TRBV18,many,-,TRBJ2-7,TGTGCCAGCTCACAAGGACAGTTGGGCTCCTACGAGCAGTACTTC,CASSQGQLGSYEQYF
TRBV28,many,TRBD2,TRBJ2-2,TGTGCCAGCAGTTTATCGGGACTAGCGCCCGGGGAGCTGTTTTTT,CASSLSGLAPGELFF
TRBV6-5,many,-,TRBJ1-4,TGTGCCAGCAGTTACGCGGTGGGTGGGTCGATGGGTGAAAAACTGTTTTTT,CASSYAVGGSMGEKLFF
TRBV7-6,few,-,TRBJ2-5,TGTGCCAGCAGCCAGAGCGTTTACCAGGCCCAAGAGACCCAGTACTTC,CASSQSVYQAQETQYF
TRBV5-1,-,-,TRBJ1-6,TGCGCCAGCAGCTTGGGGGAGAATTCACCCCTCCACTTT,CASSLGENSPLHF
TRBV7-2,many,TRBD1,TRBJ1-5,TGTGCCAGCAGCTTAGACTTCAGGGGGACCAGCAATCAGCCCCAGCATTTT,CASSLDFRGTSNQPQHF
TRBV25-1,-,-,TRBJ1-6,TGTGCCAGCAGTGAGCGGGGAACCTATAATTCACCCCTCCACTTT,CASSERGTYNSPLHF
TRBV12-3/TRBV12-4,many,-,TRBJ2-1,TGTGCCAGCAGTAGGGACAACTCCTACAATGAGCAGTTCTTC,CASSRDNSYNEQFF
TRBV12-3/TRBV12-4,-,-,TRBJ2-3,TGTGCCAGCAGTTCCCCCCCTGAGCGCCTATCGCAGTATTTT,CASSSPPERLSQYF
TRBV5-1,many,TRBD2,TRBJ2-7,TGCGCCAGCAGACCGGGACTACCCGACTACGAGCAGTACTTC,CASRPGLPDYEQYF
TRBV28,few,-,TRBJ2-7,TGTGCCAGCAGTTTATGGGCGGAGTACGAGCAGTACTTC,CASSLWAEYEQYF
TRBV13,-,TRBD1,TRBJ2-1,TGTGCCAGCAGCACCCCGCCCGGGACAGGGGGGAACAATGAGCAGTTCTTC,CASSTPPGTGGNNEQFF
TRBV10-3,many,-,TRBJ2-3,TGTGCCATCAGTGAGCCCAACAGCTTTGGCACAGATACGCAGTATTTT,CAISEPNSFGTDTQYF
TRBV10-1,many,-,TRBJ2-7,TGCGCCAGCAGTGAGAGGTGTTACGAGCAGTACTTC,CASSERCYEQYF
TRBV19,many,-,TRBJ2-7,TGTGCCAGTAGTATTAGAAGGGGTCTCAGCTCCTACGAGCAGTACTTC,CASSIRRGLSSYEQYF
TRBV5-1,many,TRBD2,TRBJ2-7,TGCGCCAGCAGCGGAGGGACTAGCGGAGAGCAGTACTTC,CASSGGTSGEQYF
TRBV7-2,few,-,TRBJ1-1,TGTGCCAGCAGCGTCGAACCGGCCCACACTGAAGCTTTCTTT,CASSVEPAHTEAFF
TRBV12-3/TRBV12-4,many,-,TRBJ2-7,TGTGCCAGCAGTTTAAGGACCTACGAGCAGTACTTC,CASSLRTYEQYF
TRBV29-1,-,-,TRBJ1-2,TGCAGCGTTGAAGTTAACCAGGGAGAAGGCTACACCTTC,CSVEVNQGEGYTF
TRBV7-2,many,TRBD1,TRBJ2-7,TGTGCCAGCAGCACCCGGGACAGGGGATGGGACGAGCAGTACTTC,CASSTRDRGWDEQYF
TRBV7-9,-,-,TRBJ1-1,TGTGCCAGCAGCTCGTTCTCTGGTGAAGCTTTCTTT,CASSSFSGEAFF
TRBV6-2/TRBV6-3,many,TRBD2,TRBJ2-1,TGTGCCAGCAGTTATCCCAGCGGGAGGAATGAGCAGTTCTTC,CASSYPSGRNEQFF
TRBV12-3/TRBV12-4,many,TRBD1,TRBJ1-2,TGTGCCAGCAGAGACGGACAGGGAGGTGGCTACACCTTC,CASRDGQGGGYTF
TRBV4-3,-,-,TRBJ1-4,TGCGCCAGCAGCCAAGATCGGGGTGAAAAACTGTTTTTT,CASSQDRGEKLFF
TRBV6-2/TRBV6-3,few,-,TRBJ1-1,TGTGCCAGCAGTTCCCAAGGGCAGTACACTGAAGCTTTCTTT,CASSSQGQYTEAFF